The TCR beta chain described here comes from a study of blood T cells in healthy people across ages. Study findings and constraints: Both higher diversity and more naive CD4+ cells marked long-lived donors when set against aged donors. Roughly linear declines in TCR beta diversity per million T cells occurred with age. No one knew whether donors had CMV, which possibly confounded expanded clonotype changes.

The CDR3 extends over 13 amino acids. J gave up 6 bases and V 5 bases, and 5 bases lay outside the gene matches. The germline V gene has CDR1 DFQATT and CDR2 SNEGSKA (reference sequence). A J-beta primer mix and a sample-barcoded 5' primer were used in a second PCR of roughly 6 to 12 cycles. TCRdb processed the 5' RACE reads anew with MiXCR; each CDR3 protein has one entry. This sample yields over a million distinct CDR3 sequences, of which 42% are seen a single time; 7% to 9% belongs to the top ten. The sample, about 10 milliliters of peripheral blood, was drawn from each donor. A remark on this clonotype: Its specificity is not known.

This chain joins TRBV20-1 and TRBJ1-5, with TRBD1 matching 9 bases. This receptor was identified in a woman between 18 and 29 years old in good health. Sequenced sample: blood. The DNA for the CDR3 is TGCAGTGCTTGGACAGGGGAGGCTCAGCCCCAGCATTTT. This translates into CSAWTGEAQPQHF.